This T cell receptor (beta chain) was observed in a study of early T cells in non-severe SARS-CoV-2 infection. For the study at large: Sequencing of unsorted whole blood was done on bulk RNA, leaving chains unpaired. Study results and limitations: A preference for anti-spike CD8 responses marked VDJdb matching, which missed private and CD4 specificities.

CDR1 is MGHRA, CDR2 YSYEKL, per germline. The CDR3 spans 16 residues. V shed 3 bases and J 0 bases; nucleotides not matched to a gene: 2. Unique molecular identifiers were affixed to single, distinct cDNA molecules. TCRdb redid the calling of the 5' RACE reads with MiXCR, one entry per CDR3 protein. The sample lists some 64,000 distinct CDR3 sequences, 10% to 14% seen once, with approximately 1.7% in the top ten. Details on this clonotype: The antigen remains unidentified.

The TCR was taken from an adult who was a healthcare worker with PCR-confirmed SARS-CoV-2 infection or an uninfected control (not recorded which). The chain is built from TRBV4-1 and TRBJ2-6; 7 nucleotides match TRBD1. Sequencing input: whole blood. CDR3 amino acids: CASSQDRNSGANVLTF. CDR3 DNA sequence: TGCGCCAGCAGCCAGGACAGGAACTCTGGGGCCAACGTCCTGACTTTC.